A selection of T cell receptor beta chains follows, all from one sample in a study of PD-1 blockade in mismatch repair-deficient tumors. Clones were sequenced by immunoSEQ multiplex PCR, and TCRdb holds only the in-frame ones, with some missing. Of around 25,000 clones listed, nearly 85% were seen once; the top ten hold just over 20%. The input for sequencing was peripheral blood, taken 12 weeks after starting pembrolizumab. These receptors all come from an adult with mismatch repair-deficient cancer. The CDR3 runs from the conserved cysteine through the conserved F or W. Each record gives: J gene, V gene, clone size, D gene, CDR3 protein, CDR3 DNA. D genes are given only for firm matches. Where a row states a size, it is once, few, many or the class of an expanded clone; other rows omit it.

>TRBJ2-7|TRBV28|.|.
CASKPPEGGYEQYF
TGTGCCAGCAAACCCCCCGAAGGGGGATACGAGCAGTACTTC
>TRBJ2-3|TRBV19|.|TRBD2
CASSGGLAGVPHTDTQYF
TGTGCCAGTAGTGGGGGACTAGCGGGAGTTCCCCACACAGATACGCAGTATTTT
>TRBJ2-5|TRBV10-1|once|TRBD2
CASSESRAGGPETQYF
TGCGCCAGCAGTGAGTCGCGAGCGGGAGGGCCGGAGACCCAGTACTTC
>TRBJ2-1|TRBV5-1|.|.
CASSRDYNEQFF
TGCGCCAGCAGCCGTGATTACAATGAGCAGTTCTTC
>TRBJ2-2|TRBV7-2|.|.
CASSFAYTGELFF
TGTGCCAGCAGCTTCGCATACACCGGGGAGCTGTTTTTT
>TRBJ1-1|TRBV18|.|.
CASSPRGGGSNTEAFF
TGTGCCAGCTCTCCAAGGGGTGGCGGATCGAACACTGAAGCTTTCTTT
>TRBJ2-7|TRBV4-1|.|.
CASSQGTQAYEQYF
TGCGCCAGCAGCCAAGGGACTCAGGCCTACGAGCAGTACTTC
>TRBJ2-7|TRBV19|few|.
CASSTLTGPYEQYF
TGTGCCAGTAGTACGCTAACAGGACCCTACGAGCAGTACTTC
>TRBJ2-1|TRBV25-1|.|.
CASSDLGGMYNEQFF
TGTGCCAGCAGTGACCTCGGGGGTATGTACAATGAGCAGTTCTTC
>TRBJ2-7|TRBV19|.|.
CASSIQGAYYEQYF
TGTGCCAGTAGTATCCAAGGGGCGTACTACGAGCAGTACTTC
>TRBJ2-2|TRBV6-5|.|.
CASSYGGGWSGELFF
TGTGCCAGCAGTTACGGAGGGGGCTGGTCCGGGGAGCTGTTTTTT
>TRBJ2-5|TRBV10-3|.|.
CAISEKMGETQYF
TGTGCCATCAGTGAGAAGATGGGGGAGACCCAGTACTTC
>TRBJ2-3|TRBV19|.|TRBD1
CARRTGGGTDTQYF
TGTGCCAGGAGAACAGGGGGCGGCACAGATACGCAGTATTTT
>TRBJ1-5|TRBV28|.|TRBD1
CASSLTTGGLQPQHF
TGTGCCAGCAGTTTGACTACAGGGGGCTTGCAGCCCCAGCATTTT
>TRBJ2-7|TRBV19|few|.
CASSISLSSYEQYF
TGTGCCAGTAGTATTAGCCTTAGCTCCTACGAGCAGTACTTC
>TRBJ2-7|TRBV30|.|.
CAYQRGGYSYEQYF
TGTGCCTATCAGAGGGGGGGCTACTCCTACGAGCAGTACTTC
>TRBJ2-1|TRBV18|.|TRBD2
CASSPLSSGGYNEQFF
TGTGCCAGCTCACCACTTTCTAGCGGGGGTTACAATGAGCAGTTCTTC
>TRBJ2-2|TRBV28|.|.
CASSVLITGELFF
TGTGCCAGCAGCGTTTTGATCACCGGGGAGCTGTTTTTT
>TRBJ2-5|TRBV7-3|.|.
CASRPPRAFGGLQETQYF
TGTGCCAGCAGACCCCCGAGAGCCTTCGGGGGCTTACAAGAGACCCAGTACTTC
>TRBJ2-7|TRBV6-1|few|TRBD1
CASSPSGTGAYEQYF
TGTGCCAGCAGTCCCTCCGGGACAGGGGCCTACGAGCAGTACTTC
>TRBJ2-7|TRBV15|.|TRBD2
CATSRDGLAGGYGTYEQYF
TGTGCCACCAGCAGAGATGGACTAGCGGGCGGTTACGGGACCTACGAGCAGTACTTC
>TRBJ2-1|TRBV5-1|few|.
CASSLGPGTGNYNEQFF
TGCGCCAGCAGCTTGGGCCCCGGGACGGGCAACTACAATGAGCAGTTCTTC
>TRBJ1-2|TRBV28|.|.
CASSLRPQGDGYTF
TGTGCCAGCAGTTTACGCCCCCAAGGAGATGGCTACACCTTC
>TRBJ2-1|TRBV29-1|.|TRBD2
CSVQGGLAGSYNEQFF
TGCAGCGTTCAAGGCGGACTAGCGGGATCCTACAATGAGCAGTTCTTC
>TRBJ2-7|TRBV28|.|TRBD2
CASSSNLAGGVREQYF
TGTGCCAGCAGTAGTAACCTAGCGGGAGGGGTGAGGGAGCAGTACTTC
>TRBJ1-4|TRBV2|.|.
CASSAQGATNEKLFF
TGTGCCAGCAGTGCCCAAGGTGCAACTAATGAAAAACTGTTTTTT
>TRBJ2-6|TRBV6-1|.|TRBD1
CASSEGQSGANVLTF
TGTGCCAGCAGTGAGGGACAGTCTGGGGCCAACGTCCTGACTTTC
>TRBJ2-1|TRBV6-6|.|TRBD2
CASSKRLAGGPDEQFF
TGTGCCAGCAGTAAAAGACTAGCGGGAGGGCCTGATGAGCAGTTCTTC
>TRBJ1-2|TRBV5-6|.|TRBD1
CASSMTGGAVGYTF
TGTGCCAGCAGCATGACAGGGGGAGCGGTCGGCTACACCTTC
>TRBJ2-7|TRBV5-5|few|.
CASSLYRVSSYEQYF
TGTGCCAGCAGCCTCTACAGGGTATCCTCCTACGAGCAGTACTTC
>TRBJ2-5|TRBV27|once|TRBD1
CASSSRQGAGETQYF
TGTGCCAGCAGTTCAAGACAGGGGGCAGGGGAGACCCAGTACTTC